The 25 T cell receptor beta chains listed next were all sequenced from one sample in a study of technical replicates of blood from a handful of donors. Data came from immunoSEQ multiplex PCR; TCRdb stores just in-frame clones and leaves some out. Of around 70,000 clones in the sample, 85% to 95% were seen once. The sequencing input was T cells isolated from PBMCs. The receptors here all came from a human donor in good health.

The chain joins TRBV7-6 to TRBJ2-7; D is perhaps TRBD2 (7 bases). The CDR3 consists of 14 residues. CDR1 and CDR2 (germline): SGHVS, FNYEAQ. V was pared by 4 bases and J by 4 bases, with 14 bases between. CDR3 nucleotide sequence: TGTGCCAGCAGCTCGACGGGGGGCACTTACGAGCAGTACTTC. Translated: CASSSTGGTYEQYF.

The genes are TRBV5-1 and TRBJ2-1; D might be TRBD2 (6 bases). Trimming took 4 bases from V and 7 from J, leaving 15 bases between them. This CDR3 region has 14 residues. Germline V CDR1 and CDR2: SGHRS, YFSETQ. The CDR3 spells CASSDGAGGNEQFF. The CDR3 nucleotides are TGCGCCAGCAGCGACGGAGCCGGAGGGAATGAGCAGTTCTTC.

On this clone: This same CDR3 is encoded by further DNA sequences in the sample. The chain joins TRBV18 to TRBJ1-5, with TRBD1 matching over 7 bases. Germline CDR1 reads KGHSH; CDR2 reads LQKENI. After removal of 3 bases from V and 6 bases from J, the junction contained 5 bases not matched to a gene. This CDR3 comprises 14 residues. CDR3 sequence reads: CASSPEGASQPQHF. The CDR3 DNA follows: TGTGCCAGCTCACCTGAGGGGGCTAGTCAGCCCCAGCATTTT.

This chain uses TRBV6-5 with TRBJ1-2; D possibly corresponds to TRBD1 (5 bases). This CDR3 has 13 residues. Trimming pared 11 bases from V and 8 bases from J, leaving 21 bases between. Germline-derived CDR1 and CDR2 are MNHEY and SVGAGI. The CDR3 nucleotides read TGTGCCGGAGGGGACCTTTCGAGAGGGGGCTACACCTTC. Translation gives CAGGDLSRGGYTF.

The CDR3 nucleotides are TGCGCCAGCAGCTTGCAGGCCGTTTCCACCGGGGAGCTGTTTTTT. Residues: CASSLQAVSTGELFF. The gene calls are TRBV5-1 and TRBJ2-2, with D hard to call. Germline CDR1 reads SGHRS; CDR2 reads YFSETQ. The CDR3 runs 15 residues. The V end lost 1 base, the J end lost 4 bases, and 11 bases lay between the germline ends.

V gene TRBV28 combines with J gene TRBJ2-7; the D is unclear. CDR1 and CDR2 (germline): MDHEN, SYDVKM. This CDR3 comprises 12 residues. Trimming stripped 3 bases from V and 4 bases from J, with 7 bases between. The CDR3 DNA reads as TGTGCCAGCAGTTTGTCAATTTACGAGCAGTACTTC. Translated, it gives CASSLSIYEQYF.

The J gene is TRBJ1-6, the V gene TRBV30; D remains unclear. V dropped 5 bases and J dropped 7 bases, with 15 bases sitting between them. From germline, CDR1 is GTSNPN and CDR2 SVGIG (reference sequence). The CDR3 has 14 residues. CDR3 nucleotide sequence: TGTGCCTGGGAACATAGCCGAAAAAATTCACCCCTCCACTTT. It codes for CAWEHSRKNSPLHF.

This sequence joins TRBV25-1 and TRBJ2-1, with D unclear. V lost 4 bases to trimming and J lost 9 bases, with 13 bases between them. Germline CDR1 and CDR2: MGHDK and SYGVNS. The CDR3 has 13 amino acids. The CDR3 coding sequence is TGTGCCAGCAGTGGCTATGAGTTTGGTGAGCAGTTCTTC. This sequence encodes CASSGYEFGEQFF.

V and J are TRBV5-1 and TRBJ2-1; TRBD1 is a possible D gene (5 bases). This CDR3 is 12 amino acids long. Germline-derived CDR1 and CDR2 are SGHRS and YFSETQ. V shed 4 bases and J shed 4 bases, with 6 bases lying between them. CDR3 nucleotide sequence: TGCGCCAGCAGCAACAGGTACAATGAGCAGTTCTTC. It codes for CASSNRYNEQFF.

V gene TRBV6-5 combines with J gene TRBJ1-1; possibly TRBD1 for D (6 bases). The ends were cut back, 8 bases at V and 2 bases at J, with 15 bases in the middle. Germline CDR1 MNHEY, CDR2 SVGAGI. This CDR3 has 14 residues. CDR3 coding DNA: TGTGCCAGCCACTCAGGGGCCCTTAACACTGAAGCTTTCTTT. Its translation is CASHSGALNTEAFF.

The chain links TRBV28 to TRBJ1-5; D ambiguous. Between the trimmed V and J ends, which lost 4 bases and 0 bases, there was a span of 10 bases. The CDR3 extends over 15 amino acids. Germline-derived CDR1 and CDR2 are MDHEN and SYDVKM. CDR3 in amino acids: CASSWRWSSNQPQHF. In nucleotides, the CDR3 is TGTGCCAGCAGTTGGAGGTGGAGTAGCAATCAGCCCCAGCATTTT.

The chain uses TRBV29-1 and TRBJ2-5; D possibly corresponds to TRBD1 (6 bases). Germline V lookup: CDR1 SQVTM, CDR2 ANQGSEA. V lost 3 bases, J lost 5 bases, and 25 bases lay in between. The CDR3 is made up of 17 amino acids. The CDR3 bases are TGCAGCGTTGATTGGGACACGGCGTCTGGGCATTCGGAGACCCAGTACTTC. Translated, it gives CSVDWDTASGHSETQYF.

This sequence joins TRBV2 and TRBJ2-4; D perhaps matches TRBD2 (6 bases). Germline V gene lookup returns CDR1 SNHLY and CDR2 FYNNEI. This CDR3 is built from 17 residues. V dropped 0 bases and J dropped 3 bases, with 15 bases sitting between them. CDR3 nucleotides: TGTGCCAGCAGTGAAGCGCTAGAGCGGGTGGACAAAAACATTCAGTACTTC. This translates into CASSEALERVDKNIQYF.

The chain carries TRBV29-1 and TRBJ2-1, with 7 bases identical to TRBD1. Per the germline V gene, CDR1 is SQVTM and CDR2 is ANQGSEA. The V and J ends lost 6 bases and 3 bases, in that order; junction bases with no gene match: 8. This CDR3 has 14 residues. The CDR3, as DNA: TGCAGCGTCAGACAGGGTTGGGACTACAATGAGCAGTTCTTC. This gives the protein CSVRQGWDYNEQFF.

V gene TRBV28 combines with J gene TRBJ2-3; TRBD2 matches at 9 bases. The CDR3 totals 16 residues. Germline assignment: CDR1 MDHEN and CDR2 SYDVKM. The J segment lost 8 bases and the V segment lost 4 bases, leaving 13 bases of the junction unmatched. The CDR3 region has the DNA TGTGCCAGCAGTTCCCTAGCGGGGAGAGCGCGAGGTACGCAGTATTTT. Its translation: CASSSLAGRARGTQYF.

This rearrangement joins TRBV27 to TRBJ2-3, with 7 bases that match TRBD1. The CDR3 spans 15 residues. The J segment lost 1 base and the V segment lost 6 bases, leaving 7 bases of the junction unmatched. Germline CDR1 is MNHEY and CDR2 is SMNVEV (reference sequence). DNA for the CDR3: TGTGCCAGCAGGGGTACCGGGACAGGCACAGATACGCAGTATTTT. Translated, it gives CASRGTGTGTDTQYF.

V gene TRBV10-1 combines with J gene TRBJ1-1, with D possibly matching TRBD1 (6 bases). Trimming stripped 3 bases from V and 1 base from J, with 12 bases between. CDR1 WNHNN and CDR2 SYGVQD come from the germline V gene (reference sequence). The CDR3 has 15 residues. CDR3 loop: CASSEQGLGNTEAFF. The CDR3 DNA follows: TGCGCCAGCAGTGAACAGGGCTTGGGGAACACTGAAGCTTTCTTT.

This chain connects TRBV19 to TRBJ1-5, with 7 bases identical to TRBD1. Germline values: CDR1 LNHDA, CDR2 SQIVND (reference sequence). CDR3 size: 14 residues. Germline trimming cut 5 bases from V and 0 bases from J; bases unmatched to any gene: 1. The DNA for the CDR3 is TGTGCCAGTAGTGACAGGGATAGCAATCAGCCCCAGCATTTT. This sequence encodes CASSDRDSNQPQHF.

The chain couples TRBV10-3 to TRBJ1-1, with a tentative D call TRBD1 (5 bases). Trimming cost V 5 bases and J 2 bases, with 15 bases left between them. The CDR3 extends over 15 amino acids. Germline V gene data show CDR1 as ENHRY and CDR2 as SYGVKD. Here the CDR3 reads CAISPTDRSNTEAFF. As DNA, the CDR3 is TGTGCCATCAGTCCAACAGACAGATCAAACACTGAAGCTTTCTTT.

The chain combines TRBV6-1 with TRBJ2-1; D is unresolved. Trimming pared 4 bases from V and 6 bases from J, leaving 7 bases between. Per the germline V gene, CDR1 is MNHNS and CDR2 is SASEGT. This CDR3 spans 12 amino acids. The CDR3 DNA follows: TGTGCCAGCAGTGTACAGATCAATGAGCAGTTCTTC. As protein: CASSVQINEQFF.

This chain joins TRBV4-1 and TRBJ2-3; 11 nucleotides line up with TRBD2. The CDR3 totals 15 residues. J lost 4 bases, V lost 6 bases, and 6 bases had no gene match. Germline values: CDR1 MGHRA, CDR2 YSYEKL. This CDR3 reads CASRVSGGEPDTQYF. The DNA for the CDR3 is TGCGCCAGCAGAGTTAGCGGGGGGGAGCCAGATACGCAGTATTTT.

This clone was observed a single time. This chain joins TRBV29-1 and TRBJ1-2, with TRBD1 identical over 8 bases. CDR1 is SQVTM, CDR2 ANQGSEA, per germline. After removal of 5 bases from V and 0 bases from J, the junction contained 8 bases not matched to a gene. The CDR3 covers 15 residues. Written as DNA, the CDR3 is TGCAGCGTTCCCGGGACAGGTCCCTCTAACTATGGCTACACCTTC. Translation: CSVPGTGPSNYGYTF. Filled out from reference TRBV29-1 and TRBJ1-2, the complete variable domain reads SAVISQKPSRDICQRGTSLTIQCQVDSQVTMMFWYRQQPGQSLTLIATANQGSEATYESGFVIDKFPISRPNLTFSTLTVSNMSPEDSSIYLCSVPGTGPSNYGYTFGSGTRLTVV.

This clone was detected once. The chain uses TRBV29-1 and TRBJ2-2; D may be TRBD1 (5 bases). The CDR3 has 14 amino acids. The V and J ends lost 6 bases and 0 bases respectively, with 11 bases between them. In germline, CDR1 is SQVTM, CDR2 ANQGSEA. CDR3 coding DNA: TGCAGCGTCAGGACAATCGCGAACACCGGGGAGCTGTTTTTT. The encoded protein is CSVRTIANTGELFF.

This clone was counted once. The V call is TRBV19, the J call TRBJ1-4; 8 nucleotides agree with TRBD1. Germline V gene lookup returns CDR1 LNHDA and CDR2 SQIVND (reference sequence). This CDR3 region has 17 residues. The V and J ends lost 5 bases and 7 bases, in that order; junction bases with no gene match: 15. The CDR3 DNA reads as TGTGCCAGTAGTCCGAGACCTCAAACAGGGGGTAGTGAAAAACTGTTTTTT. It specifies CASSPRPQTGGSEKLFF.

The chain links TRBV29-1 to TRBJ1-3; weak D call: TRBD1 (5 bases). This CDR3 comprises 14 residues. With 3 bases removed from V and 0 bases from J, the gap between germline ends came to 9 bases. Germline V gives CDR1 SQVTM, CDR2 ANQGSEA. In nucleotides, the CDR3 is TGCAGCGTTGACAGAAGGGGCTCTGGAAACACCATATATTTT. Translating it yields CSVDRRGSGNTIYF.